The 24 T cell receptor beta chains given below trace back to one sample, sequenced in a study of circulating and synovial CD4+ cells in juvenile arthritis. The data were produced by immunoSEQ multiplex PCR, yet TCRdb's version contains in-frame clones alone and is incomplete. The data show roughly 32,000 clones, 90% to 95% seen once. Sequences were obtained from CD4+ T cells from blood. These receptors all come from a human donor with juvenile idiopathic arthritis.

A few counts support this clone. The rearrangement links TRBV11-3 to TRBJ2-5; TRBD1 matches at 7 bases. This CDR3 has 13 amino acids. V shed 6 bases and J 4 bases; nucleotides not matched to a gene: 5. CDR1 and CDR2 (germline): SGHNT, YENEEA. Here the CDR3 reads CASSKTGRETQYF. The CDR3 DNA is TGTGCCAGCAGTAAGACAGGGCGAGAGACCCAGTACTTC.

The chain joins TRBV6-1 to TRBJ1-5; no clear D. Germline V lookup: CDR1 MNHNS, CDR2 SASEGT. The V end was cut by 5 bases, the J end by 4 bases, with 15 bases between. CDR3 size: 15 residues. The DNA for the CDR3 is TGTGCCAGCAGTTTAGCTTGGGAGGGAAATCAGCCCCAGCATTTT. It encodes CASSLAWEGNQPQHF.

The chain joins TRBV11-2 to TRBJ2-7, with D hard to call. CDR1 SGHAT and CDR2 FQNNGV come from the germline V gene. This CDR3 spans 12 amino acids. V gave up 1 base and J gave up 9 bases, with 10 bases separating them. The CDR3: CASSLGLIRQYF. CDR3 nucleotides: TGTGCCAGCAGCTTAGGTCTTATCCGGCAGTACTTC. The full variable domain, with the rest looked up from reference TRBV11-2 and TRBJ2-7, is EAGVAQSPRYKIIEKRQSVAFWCNPISGHATLYWYQQILGQGPKLLIQFQNNGVVDDSQLPKDRFSAERLKGVDSTLKIQPAKLEDSAVYLCASSLGLIRQYFGPGTRLTVT.

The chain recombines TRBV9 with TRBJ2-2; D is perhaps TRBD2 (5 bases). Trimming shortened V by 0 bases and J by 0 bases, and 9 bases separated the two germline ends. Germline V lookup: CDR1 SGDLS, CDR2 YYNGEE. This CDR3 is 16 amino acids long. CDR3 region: CASSVVVGANTGELFF. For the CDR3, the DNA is TGTGCCAGCAGCGTAGTGGTCGGGGCGAACACCGGGGAGCTGTTTTTT.

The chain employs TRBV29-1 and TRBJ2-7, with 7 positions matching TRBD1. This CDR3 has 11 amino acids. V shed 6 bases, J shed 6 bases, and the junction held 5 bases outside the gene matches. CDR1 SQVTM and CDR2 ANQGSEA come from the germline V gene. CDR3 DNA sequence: TGCAGCGTCAGACAGGGAAGCGAGCAGTACTTC. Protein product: CSVRQGSEQYF.

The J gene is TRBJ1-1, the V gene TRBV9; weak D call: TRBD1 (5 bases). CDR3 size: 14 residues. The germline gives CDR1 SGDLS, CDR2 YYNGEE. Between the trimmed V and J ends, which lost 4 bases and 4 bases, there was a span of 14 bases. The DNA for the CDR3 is TGTGCCAGCAGCCCCCATCGGGGGGGCACTGAAGCTTTCTTT. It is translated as CASSPHRGGTEAFF.

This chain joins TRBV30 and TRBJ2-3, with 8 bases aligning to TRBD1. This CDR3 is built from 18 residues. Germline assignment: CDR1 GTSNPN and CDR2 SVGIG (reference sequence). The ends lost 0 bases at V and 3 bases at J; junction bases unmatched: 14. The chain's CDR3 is CAWSVDQSGRGLTDTQYF. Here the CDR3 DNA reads TGTGCCTGGAGTGTAGATCAGAGTGGCAGGGGGCTGACAGATACGCAGTATTTT.

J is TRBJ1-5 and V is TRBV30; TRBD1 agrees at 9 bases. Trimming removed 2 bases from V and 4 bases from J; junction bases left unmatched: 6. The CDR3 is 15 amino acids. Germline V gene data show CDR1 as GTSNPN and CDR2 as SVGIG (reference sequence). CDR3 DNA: TGTGCCTGGAGTCCCCGAGGACAGGGGAATCAGCCCCAGCATTTT. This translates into CAWSPRGQGNQPQHF.

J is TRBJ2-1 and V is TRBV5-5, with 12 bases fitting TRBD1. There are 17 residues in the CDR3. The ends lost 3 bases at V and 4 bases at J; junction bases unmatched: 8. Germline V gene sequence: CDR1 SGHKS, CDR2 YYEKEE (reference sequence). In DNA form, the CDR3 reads TGTGCCAGCAGCTCGTCGGGGACAGGGGGCTTGTACAATGAGCAGTTCTTC. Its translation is CASSSSGTGGLYNEQFF.

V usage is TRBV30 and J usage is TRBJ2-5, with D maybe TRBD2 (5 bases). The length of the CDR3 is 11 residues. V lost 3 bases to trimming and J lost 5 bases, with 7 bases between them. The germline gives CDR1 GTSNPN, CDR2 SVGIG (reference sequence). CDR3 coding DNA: TGTGCCTGGAGCACGGGGGAGACCCAGTACTTC. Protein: CAWSTGETQYF.

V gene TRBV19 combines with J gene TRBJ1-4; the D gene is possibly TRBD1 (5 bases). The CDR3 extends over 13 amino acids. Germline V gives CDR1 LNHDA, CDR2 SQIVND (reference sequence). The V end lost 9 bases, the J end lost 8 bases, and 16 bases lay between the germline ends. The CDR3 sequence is CASTGDGLEKLFF. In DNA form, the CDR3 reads TGTGCCAGCACGGGGGACGGGCTAGAAAAACTGTTTTTT.

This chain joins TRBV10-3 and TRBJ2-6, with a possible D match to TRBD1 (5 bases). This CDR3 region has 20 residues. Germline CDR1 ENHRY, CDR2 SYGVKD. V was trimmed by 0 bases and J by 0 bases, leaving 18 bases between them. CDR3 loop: CAISESDRQLIDSGANVLTF. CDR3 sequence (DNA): TGTGCCATCAGTGAGTCAGATCGACAGCTAATAGACTCTGGGGCCAACGTCCTGACTTTC.

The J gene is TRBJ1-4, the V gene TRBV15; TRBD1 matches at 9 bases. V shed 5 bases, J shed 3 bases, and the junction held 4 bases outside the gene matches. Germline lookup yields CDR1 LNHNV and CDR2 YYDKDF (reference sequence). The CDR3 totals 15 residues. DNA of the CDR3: TGTGCCACCAGCCGACAGGGGGGTCCTAATGAAAAACTGTTTTTT. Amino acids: CATSRQGGPNEKLFF.

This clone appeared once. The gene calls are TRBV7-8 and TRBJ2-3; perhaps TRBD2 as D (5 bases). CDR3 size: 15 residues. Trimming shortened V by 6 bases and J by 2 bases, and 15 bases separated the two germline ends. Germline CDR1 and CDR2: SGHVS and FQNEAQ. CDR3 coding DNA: TGTGCCAGCAGGCCCGGGGAACGGAACACAGATACGCAGTATTTT. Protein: CASRPGERNTDTQYF.

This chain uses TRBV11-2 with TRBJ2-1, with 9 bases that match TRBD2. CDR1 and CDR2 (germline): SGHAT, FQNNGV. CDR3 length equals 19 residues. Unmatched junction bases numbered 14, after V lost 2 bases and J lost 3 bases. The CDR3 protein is CASSLSLPSSGAFYNEQFF. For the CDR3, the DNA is TGTGCCAGCAGCTTATCGCTTCCCTCTAGCGGGGCCTTCTACAATGAGCAGTTCTTC.

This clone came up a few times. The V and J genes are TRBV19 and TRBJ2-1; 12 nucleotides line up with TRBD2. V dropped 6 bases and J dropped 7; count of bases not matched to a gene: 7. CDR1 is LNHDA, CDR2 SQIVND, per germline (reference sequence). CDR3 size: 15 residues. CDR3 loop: CASRASGGVLNEQFF. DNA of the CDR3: TGTGCCAGTAGGGCTAGCGGGGGGGTTTTGAATGAGCAGTTCTTC.

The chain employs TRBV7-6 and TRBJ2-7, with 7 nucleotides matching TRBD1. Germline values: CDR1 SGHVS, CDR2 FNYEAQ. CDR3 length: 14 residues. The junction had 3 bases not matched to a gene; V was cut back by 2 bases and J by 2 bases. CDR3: CASSLNQGAYEQYF. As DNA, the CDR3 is TGTGCCAGCAGCTTAAACCAGGGGGCCTACGAGCAGTACTTC.

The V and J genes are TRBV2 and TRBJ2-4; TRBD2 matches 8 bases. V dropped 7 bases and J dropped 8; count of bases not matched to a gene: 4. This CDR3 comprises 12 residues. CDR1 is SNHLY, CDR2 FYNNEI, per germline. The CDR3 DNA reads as TGTGCCAGCACCGGGACTAGTGACATTCAGTACTTC. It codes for CASTGTSDIQYF.

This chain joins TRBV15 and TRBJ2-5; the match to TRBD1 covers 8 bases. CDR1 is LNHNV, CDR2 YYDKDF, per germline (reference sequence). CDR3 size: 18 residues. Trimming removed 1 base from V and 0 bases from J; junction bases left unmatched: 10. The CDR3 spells CATSRGVMAGGYQETQYF. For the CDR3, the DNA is TGTGCCACCAGCAGAGGGGTCATGGCAGGGGGCTACCAAGAGACCCAGTACTTC.

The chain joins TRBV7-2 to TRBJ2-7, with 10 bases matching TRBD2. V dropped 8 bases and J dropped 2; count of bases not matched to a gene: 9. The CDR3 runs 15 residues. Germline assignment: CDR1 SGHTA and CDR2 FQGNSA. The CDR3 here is CASGLTSGGAYEQYF. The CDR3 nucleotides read TGTGCCAGCGGCCTAACAAGCGGGGGGGCCTACGAGCAGTACTTC. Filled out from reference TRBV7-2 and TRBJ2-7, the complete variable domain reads GAGVSQSPSNKVTEKGKDVELRCDPISGHTALYWYRQSLGQGLEFLIYFQGNSAPDKSGLPSDRFSAERTGGSVSTLTIQRTQQEDSAVYLCASGLTSGGAYEQYFGPGTRLTVT.

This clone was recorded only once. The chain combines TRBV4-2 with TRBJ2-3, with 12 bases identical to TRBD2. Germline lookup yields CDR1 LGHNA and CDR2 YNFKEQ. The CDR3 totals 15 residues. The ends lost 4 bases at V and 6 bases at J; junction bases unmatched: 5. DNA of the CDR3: TGTGCCAGCAGCCCCCGACTAGCGGGAGCCGATACGCAGTATTTT. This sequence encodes CASSPRLAGADTQYF.

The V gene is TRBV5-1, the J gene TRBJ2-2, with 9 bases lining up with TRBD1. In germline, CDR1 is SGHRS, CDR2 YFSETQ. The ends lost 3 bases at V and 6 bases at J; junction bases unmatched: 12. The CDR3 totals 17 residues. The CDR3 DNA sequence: TGCGCCAGCAGCTCGGGGGTCCAATGGACAGGGGCCGGGGAGCTGTTTTTT. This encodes CASSSGVQWTGAGELFF. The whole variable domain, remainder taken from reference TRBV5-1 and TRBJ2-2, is KAGVTQTPRYLIKTRGQQVTLSCSPISGHRSVSWYQQTPGQGLQFLFEYFSETQRNKGNFPGRFSGRQFSNSRSEMNVSTLELGDSALYLCASSSGVQWTGAGELFFGEGSRLTVL.

Written as DNA, the CDR3 is TGTGCCAGTTCAAGCGGGAGGGGAGATACGCAGTATTTT. Residues: CASSSGRGDTQYF. The rearrangement joins TRBV7-3 to TRBJ2-3, with 10 positions matching TRBD2. The CDR3 has 13 amino acids. Germline CDR1 reads SGHTA; CDR2 reads FQGTGA. J was trimmed by 5 bases and V by 9 bases; bases with no gene match: 5. Looking up the rest from reference TRBV7-3 and TRBJ2-3 gives the full variable domain: GAGVSQTPSNKVTEKGKYVELRCDPISGHTALYWYRQSLGQGPEFLIYFQGTGAADDSGLPNDRFFAVRPEGSVSTLKIQRTERGDSAVYLCASSSGRGDTQYFGPGTRLTVL.

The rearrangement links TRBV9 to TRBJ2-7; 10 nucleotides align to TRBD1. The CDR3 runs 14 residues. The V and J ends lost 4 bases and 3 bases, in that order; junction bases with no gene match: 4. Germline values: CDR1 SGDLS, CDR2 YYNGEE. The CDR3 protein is CASSRTGGSYEQYF. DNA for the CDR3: TGTGCCAGCAGCCGGACAGGGGGGAGCTACGAGCAGTACTTC.